Below, 14 T cell receptor beta chains from the same sample are listed, as sequenced in a study of vaccination and CD4 T cells after COVID-19. Oncomine TCR Beta short-read sequencing was applied to DNA from cultured CD4+ T cells. MiXCR, applied by TCRdb to the PCR reads, yields one record per CDR3 protein. The sample has 15,000 or so distinct CDR3 sequences; approximately 40% are singletons. These receptors lack a known antigen. The treatment here: 10-day PBMC culture with coronavirus spike peptide pools or control peptides (ViraFEST assay). Sequencing was performed on CD4+ T cells from blood, cultured in vitro. These receptors were collected from a human donor who had recovered from COVID-19.

This chain joins TRBV10-3 and TRBJ2-1; no clear D. The CDR3 is 13 amino acids. CDR1 and CDR2 from the germline V gene are ENHRY and SYGVKD. Trimming cost V 3 bases and J 10 bases, with 13 bases left between them. CDR3 loop: CAISEFTREEQFF. The CDR3 DNA is TGTGCCATCAGTGAATTTACTCGAGAAGAGCAGTTCTTC.

V is TRBV7-8 and J is TRBJ2-1, with D uncertain. Deletions cut 5 bases from V and 7 bases from J, with 18 bases between. The CDR3 runs to 15 residues. The germline V gene encodes CDR1 SGHVS and CDR2 FQNEAQ. The CDR3 nucleotides are TGTGCCAGCAGCCAGTCGGTCCTCGAAGGGAATGAGCAGTTCTTC. Translation: CASSQSVLEGNEQFF.

This clonotype appeared a few times. This rearrangement joins TRBV6-1 to TRBJ1-1; D possibly corresponds to TRBD1 (5 bases). The V gene lost 6 bases and the J gene lost 5 bases, with 10 bases spanning the gap. Germline-derived CDR1 and CDR2 are MNHNS and SASEGT. The CDR3 length is 12 residues. In DNA form, the CDR3 reads TGTGCCAGCAGGGACGAGGGGACTGAAGCTTTCTTT. It codes for CASRDEGTEAFF.

V is TRBV9 and J is TRBJ2-5; the D is unclear. Germline V CDR1 and CDR2: SGDLS, YYNGEE. The CDR3 totals 12 residues. Trimming left V 3 bases short and J 1 base short, with 4 bases between. CDR3 sequence: CASSATQETQYF. DNA for the CDR3: TGTGCCAGCAGCGCGACCCAAGAGACCCAGTACTTC.

This clonotype was seen a handful of times. The rearrangement uses TRBV20-1 and TRBJ1-5, with D tentatively TRBD1 (5 bases). Trimming removed 0 bases at V and 1 base at J, with 10 bases between. The CDR3 totals 15 residues. Per the germline V gene, CDR1 is DFQATT and CDR2 is SNEGSKA (reference sequence). The CDR3 DNA reads TGCAGTGCTAGAGATCTGAAGGGGAGCAATCAGCCCCAGCATTTT. It codes for CSARDLKGSNQPQHF.

V usage is TRBV4-2 and J usage is TRBJ2-7; no definite D call. Trimming shortened V by 0 bases and J by 2 bases, and 14 bases separated the two germline ends. This CDR3 is built from 16 residues. Germline CDR1 LGHNA, CDR2 YNFKEQ. The CDR3 bases are TGTGCCAGCAGCCAAGAAATGACCAGGATCCCCTACGAGCAGTACTTC. Its translation: CASSQEMTRIPYEQYF.

This sequence joins TRBV2 and TRBJ2-7; 10 bases match TRBD2. The germline V gene encodes CDR1 SNHLY and CDR2 FYNNEI. V shed 7 bases, J shed 5 bases, and the junction held 11 bases outside the gene matches. The CDR3 is made up of 15 amino acids. In nucleotides, the CDR3 is TGTGCCAGCAATGGAAGGGTAGCGGGAGGAGACGAGCAGTACTTC. The encoded protein is CASNGRVAGGDEQYF.

The genes are TRBV7-2 and TRBJ2-1, with D possibly matching TRBD1 (8 bases). Germline V lookup: CDR1 SGHTA, CDR2 FQGNSA. V lost 2 bases to trimming and J lost 4 bases, with 15 bases between them. CDR3 size: 16 residues. This CDR3 reads CASSLPTGGGYNEQFF. CDR3 bases: TGTGCCAGCAGCTTACCCACAGGGGGGGGGTACAATGAGCAGTTCTTC.

This rearrangement joins TRBV25-1 to TRBJ2-5, with 7 nucleotides matching TRBD1. J gave up 5 bases and V 0 bases, and 15 bases lay outside the gene matches. CDR3 length: 18 amino acids. CDR1 is MGHDK and CDR2 is SYGVNS in the germline V gene. DNA of the CDR3: TGTGCCAGCAGTGAATATATCCCACAGGGGCCATTGACGGAGACCCAGTACTTC. This gives the protein CASSEYIPQGPLTETQYF. The whole variable domain, filled in from reference TRBV25-1 and TRBJ2-5, reads EADIYQTPRYLVIGTGKKITLECSQTMGHDKMYWYQQDPGMELHLIHYSYGVNSTEKGDLSSESTVSRIRTEHFPLTLESARPSHTSQYLCASSEYIPQGPLTETQYFGPGTRLLVL.

The chain is built from TRBV2 and TRBJ1-5; no firm D call. Germline V CDR1 and CDR2: SNHLY, FYNNEI. V gave up 2 bases and J gave up 9 bases, with 23 bases separating them. This CDR3 comprises 17 residues. The CDR3 sequence is CASSELVNSRDIRPQHF. CDR3 nucleotide sequence: TGTGCCAGCAGTGAATTAGTAAACAGTCGTGACATTAGGCCCCAGCATTTT.

The V gene is TRBV4-1, the J gene TRBJ1-1; D uncertain. The CDR3 sequence is 15 residues long. Trimming pared 0 bases from V and 4 bases from J, leaving 12 bases between. CDR1 MGHRA and CDR2 YSYEKL come from the germline V gene. CDR3 amino acids: CASSQESGIGTEAFF. Here the CDR3 DNA reads TGCGCCAGCAGCCAAGAGTCAGGAATCGGCACTGAAGCTTTCTTT.

The rearrangement uses TRBV28 and TRBJ2-4, with a tentative D call TRBD1 (5 bases). Germline V lookup: CDR1 MDHEN, CDR2 SYDVKM. V was pared by 6 bases and J by 5 bases, with 11 bases between. This CDR3 has 13 residues. The CDR3 DNA sequence: TGTGCCAGCAGACCAGGGCCCCAAAACATTCAGTACTTC. The encoded protein is CASRPGPQNIQYF.

This clonotype was detected only a few times. CDR3 sequence reads: CASSELETQYF. The CDR3 region has the DNA TGTGCCAGCAGTGAACTGGAGACCCAGTACTTC. This chain connects TRBV6-1 to TRBJ2-5; D unclear. The V and J ends lost 2 bases and 5 bases respectively, with 3 bases between them. Per the germline V gene, CDR1 is MNHNS and CDR2 is SASEGT. The CDR3 runs 11 residues.

This clonotype has a single count. The V gene is TRBV29-1, the J gene TRBJ1-2; the D gene is possibly TRBD1 (5 bases). Germline V gives CDR1 SQVTM, CDR2 ANQGSEA. V was trimmed by 4 bases and J by 4 bases, leaving 16 bases between them. The CDR3 is made up of 14 amino acids. The CDR3 here is CSVVMAGRGYGYTF. CDR3 nucleotide sequence: TGCAGCGTTGTTATGGCGGGGCGCGGCTATGGCTACACCTTC.